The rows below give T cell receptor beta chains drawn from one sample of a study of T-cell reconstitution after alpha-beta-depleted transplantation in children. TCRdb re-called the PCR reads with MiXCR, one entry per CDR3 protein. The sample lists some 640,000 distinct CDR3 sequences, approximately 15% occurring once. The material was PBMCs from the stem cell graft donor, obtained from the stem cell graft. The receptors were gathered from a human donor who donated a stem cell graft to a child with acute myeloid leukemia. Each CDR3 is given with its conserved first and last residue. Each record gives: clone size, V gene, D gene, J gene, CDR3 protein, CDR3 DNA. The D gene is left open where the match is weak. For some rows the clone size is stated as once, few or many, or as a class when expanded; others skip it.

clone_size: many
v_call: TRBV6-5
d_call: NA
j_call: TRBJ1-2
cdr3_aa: CASSSLFWGYTF
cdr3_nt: TGTGCCAGCAGTTCCCTCTTTTGGGGCTACACCTTC

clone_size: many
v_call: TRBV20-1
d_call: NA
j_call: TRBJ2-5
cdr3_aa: CSATRSRGETQYF
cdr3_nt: TGCAGTGCTACTCGGTCGCGGGGAGAGACCCAGTACTTC

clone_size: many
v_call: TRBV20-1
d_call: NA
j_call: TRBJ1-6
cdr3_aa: CSARDPSTKGYSPLHF
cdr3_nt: TGCAGTGCTAGAGATCCCTCGACAAAGGGGTATTCACCCCTCCACTTT

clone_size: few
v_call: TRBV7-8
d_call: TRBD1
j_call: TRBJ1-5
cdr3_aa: CASSSRDRGYQPQHF
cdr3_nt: TGTGCCAGCAGCTCCCGGGACAGGGGGTATCAGCCCCAGCATTTT

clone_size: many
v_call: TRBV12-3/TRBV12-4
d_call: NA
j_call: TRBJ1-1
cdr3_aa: CASSLGLLTEAFF
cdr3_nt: TGTGCCAGCAGTTTAGGGCTCCTCACTGAAGCTTTCTTT

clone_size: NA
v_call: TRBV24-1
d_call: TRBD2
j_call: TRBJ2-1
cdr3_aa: CATSVGSSGGANEQFF
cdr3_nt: TGTGCCACCAGTGTCGGGAGTAGCGGGGGGGCAAATGAGCAGTTCTTC

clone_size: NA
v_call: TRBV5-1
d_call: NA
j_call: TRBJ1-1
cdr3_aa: CASSLGTRGNTEAFF
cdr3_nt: TGCGCCAGCAGCTTGGGGACGCGGGGGAACACTGAAGCTTTCTTT

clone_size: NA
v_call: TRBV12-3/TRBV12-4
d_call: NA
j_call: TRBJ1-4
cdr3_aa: CASSGAMLEKLFF
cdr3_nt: TGTGCCAGTTCAGGGGCTATGTTAGAAAAACTGTTTTTT

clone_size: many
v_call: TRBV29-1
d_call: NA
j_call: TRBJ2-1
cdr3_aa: CSGRVSYNEQFF
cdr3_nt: TGCAGCGGTAGGGTCTCCTACAATGAGCAGTTCTTC

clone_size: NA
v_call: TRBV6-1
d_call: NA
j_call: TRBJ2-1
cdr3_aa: CASSMEPYNEQFF
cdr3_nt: TGTGCCAGCAGTATGGAACCCTACAATGAGCAGTTCTTC

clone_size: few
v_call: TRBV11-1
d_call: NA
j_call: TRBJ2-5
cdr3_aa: CASSLKTGTYQYF
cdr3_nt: TGTGCCAGCAGCTTAAAGACCGGGACCTACCAGTACTTC

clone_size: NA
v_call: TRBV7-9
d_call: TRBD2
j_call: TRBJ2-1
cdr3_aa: CASCLGTSYTIEQFF
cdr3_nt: TGTGCCAGCTGCCTAGGGACTAGCTATACAATTGAGCAGTTCTTC

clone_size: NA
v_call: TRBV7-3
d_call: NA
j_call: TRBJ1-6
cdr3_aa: CASSLTGGTNNSPLHF
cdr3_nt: TGTGCCAGCAGCTTAACAGGGGGGACGAATAATTCACCCCTCCACTTT

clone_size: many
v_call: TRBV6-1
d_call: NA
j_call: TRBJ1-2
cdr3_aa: CATRPRTVNYGYTF
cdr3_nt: TGTGCCACCCGACCTCGGACAGTTAACTATGGCTACACCTTC

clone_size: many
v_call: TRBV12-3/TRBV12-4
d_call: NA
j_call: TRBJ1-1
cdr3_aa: CASTTWTEAFF
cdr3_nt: TGTGCCAGCACCACCTGGACTGAAGCTTTCTTT

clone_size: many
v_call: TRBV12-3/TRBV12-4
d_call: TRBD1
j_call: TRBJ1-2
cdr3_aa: CASSVTGQLYGYTF
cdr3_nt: TGTGCCAGCAGTGTTACGGGACAGCTGTATGGCTACACCTTC

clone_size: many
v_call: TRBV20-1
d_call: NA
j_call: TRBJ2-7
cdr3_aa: CSARDLQGAGNEQYF
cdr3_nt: TGCAGTGCTAGAGATCTACAGGGTGCAGGGAACGAGCAGTACTTC

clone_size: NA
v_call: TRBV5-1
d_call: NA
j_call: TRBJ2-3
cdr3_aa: CASTQWAGTDTQYF
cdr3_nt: TGCGCCAGCACCCAGTGGGCGGGCACAGATACGCAGTATTTT

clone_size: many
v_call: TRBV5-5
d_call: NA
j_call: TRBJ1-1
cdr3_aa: CASSLAQNTEAFF
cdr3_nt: TGTGCCAGCAGCTTAGCACAGAACACTGAAGCTTTCTTT

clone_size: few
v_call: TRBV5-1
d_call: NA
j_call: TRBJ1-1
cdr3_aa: CASSYGGGKNTEAFF
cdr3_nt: TGCGCCAGCAGCTACGGTGGAGGGAAGAACACTGAAGCTTTCTTT

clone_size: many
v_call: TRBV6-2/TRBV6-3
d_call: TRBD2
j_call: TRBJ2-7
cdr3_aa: CASSYSLAGTYEQYF
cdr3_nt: TGTGCCAGCAGTTACAGCCTAGCGGGGACCTACGAGCAGTACTTC

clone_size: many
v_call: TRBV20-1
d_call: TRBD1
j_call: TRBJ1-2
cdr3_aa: CSARGQGSAGYTF
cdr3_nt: TGCAGTGCTAGGGGACAGGGGAGCGCTGGCTACACCTTC

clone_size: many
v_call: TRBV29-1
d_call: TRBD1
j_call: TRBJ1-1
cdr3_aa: CSGGPGQINTEAFF
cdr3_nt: TGCAGCGGCGGTCCGGGACAGATAAACACTGAAGCTTTCTTT

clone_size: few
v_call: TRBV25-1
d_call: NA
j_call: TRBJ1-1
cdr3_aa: CASSGRGWSEAFF
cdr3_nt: TGTGCCAGCAGTGGACGGGGGTGGAGTGAAGCTTTCTTT

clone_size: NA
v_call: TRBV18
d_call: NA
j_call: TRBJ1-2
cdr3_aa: CASSPRERNYGYTF
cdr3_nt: TGTGCCAGCTCCCCAAGGGAGAGGAACTATGGCTACACCTTC

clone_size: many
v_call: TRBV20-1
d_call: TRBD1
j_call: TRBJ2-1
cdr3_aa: CSATGTGGYNEQFF
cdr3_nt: TGCAGTGCGACAGGGACAGGGGGCTACAATGAGCAGTTCTTC

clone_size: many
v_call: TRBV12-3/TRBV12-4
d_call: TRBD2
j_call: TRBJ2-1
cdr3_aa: CASSYSGGTYNEQFF
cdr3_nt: TGTGCCAGCAGTTACTCCGGGGGGACCTACAATGAGCAGTTCTTC

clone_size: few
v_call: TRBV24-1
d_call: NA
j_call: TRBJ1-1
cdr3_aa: CATSDRGRQLAF
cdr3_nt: TGTGCCACCAGTGATCGGGGGAGACAGCTCGCTTTT

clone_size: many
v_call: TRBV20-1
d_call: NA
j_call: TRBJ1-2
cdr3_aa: CSASGVGGYGYTF
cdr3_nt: TGCAGTGCTAGTGGGGTGGGAGGCTATGGCTACACCTTC

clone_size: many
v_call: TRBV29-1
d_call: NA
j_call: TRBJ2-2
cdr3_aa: CSVASATGELFF
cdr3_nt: TGCAGCGTTGCTAGCGCCACCGGGGAGCTGTTTTTT

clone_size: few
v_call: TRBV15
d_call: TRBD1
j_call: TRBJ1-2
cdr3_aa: CATSQVNTGGGYGYTF
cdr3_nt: TGTGCCACCAGCCAAGTTAACACAGGGGGTGGATATGGCTACACCTTC

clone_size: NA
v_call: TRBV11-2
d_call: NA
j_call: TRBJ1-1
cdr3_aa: CASSLAGARGEAFF
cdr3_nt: TGTGCCAGCAGCTTAGCGGGCGCCCGAGGGGAAGCTTTCTTT

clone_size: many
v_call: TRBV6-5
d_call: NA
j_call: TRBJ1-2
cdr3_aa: CASSPGTSGYTF
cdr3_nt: TGTGCCAGCAGTCCTGGGACATCTGGCTACACCTTC

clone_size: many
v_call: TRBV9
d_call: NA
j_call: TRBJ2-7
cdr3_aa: CASSYREYNEQYF
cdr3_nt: TGTGCCAGCAGCTACAGGGAATATAACGAGCAGTACTTC

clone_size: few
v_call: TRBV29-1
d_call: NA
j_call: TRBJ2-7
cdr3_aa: CSVSGTFKGKTYEQYF
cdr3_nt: TGCAGCGTTTCCGGGACTTTTAAGGGGAAGACCTACGAGCAGTACTTC

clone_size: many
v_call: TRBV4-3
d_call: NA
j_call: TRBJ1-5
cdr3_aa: CASSQDRAGNQPQHF
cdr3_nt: TGCGCCAGCAGCCAAGATCGGGCAGGAAATCAGCCCCAGCATTTT

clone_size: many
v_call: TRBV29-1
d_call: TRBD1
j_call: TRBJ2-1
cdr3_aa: CSVRDRGYNEQFF
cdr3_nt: TGCAGCGTTCGGGACAGGGGGTACAATGAGCAGTTCTTC

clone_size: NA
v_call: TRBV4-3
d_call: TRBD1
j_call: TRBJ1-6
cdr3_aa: CASSQAVWQGGSPLHF
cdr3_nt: TGCGCCAGCAGCCAAGCGGTTTGGCAGGGGGGTTCACCCCTCCACTTT

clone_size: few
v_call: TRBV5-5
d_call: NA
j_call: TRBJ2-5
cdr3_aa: CASSLGVHDSQETQYF
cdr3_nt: TGTGCCAGCAGCTTGGGGGTTCACGACAGTCAAGAGACCCAGTACTTC

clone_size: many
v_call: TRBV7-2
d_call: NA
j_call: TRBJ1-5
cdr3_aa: CASSLDDSSNQPQHF
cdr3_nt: TGTGCCAGCAGCTTAGACGACAGTAGCAATCAGCCCCAGCATTTT

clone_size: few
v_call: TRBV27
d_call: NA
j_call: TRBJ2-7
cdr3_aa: CASSLTGPLREQYF
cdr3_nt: TGTGCCAGCAGTTTAACAGGGCCCCTACGCGAGCAGTACTTC